Given below is one T cell receptor (beta chain) in context. Many counts were recorded for this clonotype. Its antigen is not yet known. No base quality information exists; no much larger clone differs at one position. The data were obtained in a study of regulatory T cells in long-lasting Graves disease (dated by TCRdb to about 2021). Background for the entire study: Patients with newly diagnosed Graves' disease had been on antithyroid drugs for under 3 months. Peripheral blood TCR sequencing and RNA sequencing compared persistent Graves' disease patients with newly diagnosed Graves' disease patients. The study was registered as a clinical trial and conducted in China. A total of around 35 samples underwent TCR sequencing: about 13 from persistent and approximately 20 from newly diagnosed Graves' disease patients. Broad study findings and their caveats: Preferential use of TRBV28, TRBJ1-2 and TRBJ2-5 was observed in persistent disease, whereas TRBV20-1 and TRBJ2-1 were favored in newly diagnosed disease. As a limitation, the authors acknowledged that the small sample size may reduce accuracy. Patients with persistent disease shared more public clonotypes (around 3,000) than newly diagnosed patients did (966). Sequencing and analysis were restricted to the TCR beta chain. Compared with newly diagnosed patients, persistent Graves' disease patients had lower TCR Shannon entropy and fewer highly expanded clones, which suggests clonal expansion. The study examined only peripheral blood because the primary lesion, thyroid tissue, could not be accessed.

Library preparation used multiplex PCR. The instrument given in TCRdb is Illumina HiSeq 4000. iRepertoire HTBI primers and Arm-PCR amplification of CDR3 regions were used to construct TCR beta libraries. Before sequencing, the PCR products underwent gel purification. The paper's data handling went like this. Gene usage analysis of CDR3 amino acid clonotypes used the 55 to 65 TRBV and 14 to 15 TRBJ segments found across samples. Filtered high-quality paired reads were merged into contigs using COPE and FqMerger. BLAST was used to align contigs to IMGT TRBV, TRBD and TRBJ reference genes, and CDR3 was defined according to IMGT. Any clonotype with a frequency above 0.1% was classified as a highly expanded clone. Repertoire diversity was measured by Shannon entropy, and V-J evenness by the Gini coefficient. A clonotype was considered public if more than one individual shared it. TCRdb cleaned the public reads at Q25 with fastp, built clones with MiXCR and kept in-frame beta chains. CDR3 protein sequences are deduplicated, and each keeps its most common genes and DNA. The V and J calls come from TCRdb's annotation, not from the publication. For this sample the table gives about 200,000 distinct CDR3 sequences, of which roughly 18% were detected only once. Approximately 10% of the sample is in the top ten clones.

The label giving this sample's time point can be read as: newly diagnosed GD, antithyroid drugs for less than 3 months. RNA was extracted from PBMCs in TRIzol for both TCR sequencing and RNA sequencing. The diagnosis of Graves' disease followed American Thyroid Association guidelines. The patients came from an endocrinology department in Xi'an, China. Each patient gave 7.5 to 10 milliliters of peripheral blood, collected in an EDTA anticoagulant tube. PBMCs were isolated by Ficoll Paque Plus density gradient separation without further T cell sorting. An Agilent 2100 Bioanalyzer and agarose gel were used to assess RNA quality, and a NanoDrop 2000 was used to measure RNA concentration. Germline trimming: 1 base from V, 2 bases from J; junction bases outside gene matches: 5. From a lookup of the germline V gene (reference sequence), CDR1 and CDR2 are LNHNV and YYDKDF. Counted from cysteine to phenylalanine, this CDR3 has 16 amino acids. The read is trimmed to its CDR3 DNA, 48 bases read in frame from base 1.

These data are also associated with another study on T cells in Graves' hyperthyroidism and ophthalmopathy. The second study, in turn, reports: Stable Graves' hyperthyroidism was defined as no progression to ophthalmopathy during 18 months of follow-up. Hyperthyroidism patients were aged 18 to 65 years and newly diagnosed, with disease duration of less than 2 months. The study excluded patients with uncontrolled infections, other autoimmune diseases, pregnancy or lactation. Diagnoses were established on the basis of clinical symptoms, serum thyroxine and TRAb, thyroid ultrasound, and orbital computed tomography. A first-round RT-PCR of the TCR CDR3 used the HTBI primer set with the Qiagen OneStep RT-PCR kit. Most expanded thyroid clonotypes (frequency above 0.001) were also detected in blood, suggesting blood repertoires may reflect thyroid immune responses. A 13 V-J signature model separated ophthalmopathy from stable hyperthyroidism, with just over 85% sensitivity and about 81% specificity in cross-validation and 80%/75% in testing. In validation, the model predicted progression to ophthalmopathy with roughly 70% sensitivity and over 72% specificity, a median of roughly seven months before onset. TCR V-J signatures able to tell the groups apart were searched for in a discovery cohort of approximately 95 patients, of whom 43 had Graves' ophthalmopathy and under 65 had stable Graves' hyperthyroidism. Prospective prediction of ophthalmopathy was tested in an independent validation cohort of fewer than 20 hyperthyroidism patients and some 17 patients who later progressed to ophthalmopathy. For training and testing, the approximately 92 patients in the discovery cohort were randomly divided in a 7:3 ratio. In addition, the study compared T-cell repertoires in thyroid tissue and in blood from five to seven Graves' hyperthyroidism patients. After sampling, hyperthyroidism patients received methimazole starting at 30 mg daily, and ophthalmopathy patients received high-dose intravenous methylprednisolone. A second multiplex PCR round built the libraries, followed by size selection and purification. The libraries were sequenced on an Illumina HiSeq2000 using paired-end 100 bp reads. SOAPnuke was used to process the raw data, throwing out any read that contained adapters or uncalled bases, had a mean Phred below 15, or lacked an exact constant-primer or identifier match. High-quality paired reads were merged with COPE v1.2.5, and unique nucleotide sequences were defined as clonotypes. MiTCR v1.1 was used to align the clonotypes against IMGT TRBV, TRBD and TRBJ reference segments. The analysis included only V-J combinations with a frequency above 0.0001, which together covered 98% to 99.2% of the repertoires. A TCS score was defined as the ratio between F50 (clonal expansion) and ExV (chaos), using BLOSUM62-based TCRdist between CDR3 peptides within each V-J. Welch's t-statistics and random forest reduced 450 to 600 V-J features to about 13, which were used in a naive Bayes classifier (R e1071). Sample size was not statistically predetermined, and investigators were not blinded to group allocation. The paper describes TCR Vbeta CDR3 sequencing of 120 to 150 peripheral blood samples, made up of roughly 40 ophthalmopathy patients, some 76 hyperthyroidism patients and about 17 progressor patients.

The TCR originated in a woman aged 25 to 39 with Graves disease. Donor details come from another sample of the same person, matched by shared clones. The sample consisted of peripheral blood mononuclear cells (PBMCs), taken at new diagnosis, from a patient treated with antithyroid drugs. In this chain, TRBV15 is recombined with TRBJ1-5, with TRBD1 identical over 7 junction bases. Here is the DNA: TGTGCCACCAGCAGAGGTTACAGGGGCGGCAATCAGCCCCAGCATTTT. Translated, it gives CATSRGYRGGNQPQHF.